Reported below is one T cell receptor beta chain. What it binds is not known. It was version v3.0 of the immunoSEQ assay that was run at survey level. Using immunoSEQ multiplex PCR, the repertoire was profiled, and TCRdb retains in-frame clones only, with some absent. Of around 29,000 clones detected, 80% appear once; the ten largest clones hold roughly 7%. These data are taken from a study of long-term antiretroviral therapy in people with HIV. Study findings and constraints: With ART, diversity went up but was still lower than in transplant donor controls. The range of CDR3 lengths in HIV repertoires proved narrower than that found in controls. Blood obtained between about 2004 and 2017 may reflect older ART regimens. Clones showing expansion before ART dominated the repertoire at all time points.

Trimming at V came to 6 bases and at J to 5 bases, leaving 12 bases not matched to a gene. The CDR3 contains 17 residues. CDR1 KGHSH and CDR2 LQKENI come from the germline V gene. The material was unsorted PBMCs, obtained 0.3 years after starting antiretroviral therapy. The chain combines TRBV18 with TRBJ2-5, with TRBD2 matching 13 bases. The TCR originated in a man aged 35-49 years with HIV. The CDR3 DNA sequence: TGTGCCAGCTCCCCTCTTGGACTAGCGGGAGCTGGTGAGACCCAGTACTTC. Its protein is CASSPLGLAGAGETQYF.